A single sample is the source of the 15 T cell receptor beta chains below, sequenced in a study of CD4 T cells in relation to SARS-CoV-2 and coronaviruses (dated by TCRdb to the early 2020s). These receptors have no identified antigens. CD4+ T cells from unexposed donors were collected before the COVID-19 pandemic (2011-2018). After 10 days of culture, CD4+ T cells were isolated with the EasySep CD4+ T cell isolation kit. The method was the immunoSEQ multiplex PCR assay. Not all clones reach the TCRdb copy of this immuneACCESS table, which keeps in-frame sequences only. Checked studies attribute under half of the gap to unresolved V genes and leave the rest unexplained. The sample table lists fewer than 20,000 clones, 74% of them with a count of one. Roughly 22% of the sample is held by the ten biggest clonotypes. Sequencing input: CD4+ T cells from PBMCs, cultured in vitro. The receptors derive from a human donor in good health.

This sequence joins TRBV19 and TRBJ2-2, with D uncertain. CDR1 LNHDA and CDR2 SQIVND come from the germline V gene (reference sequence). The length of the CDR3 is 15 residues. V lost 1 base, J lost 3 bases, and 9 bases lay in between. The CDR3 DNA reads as TGTGCCAGTAGTATAGCCCAGGTCGACACCGGGGAGCTGTTTTTT. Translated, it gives CASSIAQVDTGELFF.

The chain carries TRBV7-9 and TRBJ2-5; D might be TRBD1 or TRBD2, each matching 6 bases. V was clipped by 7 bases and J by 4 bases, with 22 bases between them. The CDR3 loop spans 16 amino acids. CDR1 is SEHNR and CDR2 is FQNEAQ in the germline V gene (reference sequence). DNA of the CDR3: TGTGCCAGCACCCAGGCCGGGGGCCCCGCCCTAGAGACCCAGTACTTC. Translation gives CASTQAGGPALETQYF.

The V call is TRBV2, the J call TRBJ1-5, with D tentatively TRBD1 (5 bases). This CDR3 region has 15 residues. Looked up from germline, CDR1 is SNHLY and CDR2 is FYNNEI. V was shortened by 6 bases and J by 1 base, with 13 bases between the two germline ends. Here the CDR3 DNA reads TGTGCCAGCAGCGTGGCGCGGGGGAGCAATCAGCCCCAGCATTTT. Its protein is CASSVARGSNQPQHF.

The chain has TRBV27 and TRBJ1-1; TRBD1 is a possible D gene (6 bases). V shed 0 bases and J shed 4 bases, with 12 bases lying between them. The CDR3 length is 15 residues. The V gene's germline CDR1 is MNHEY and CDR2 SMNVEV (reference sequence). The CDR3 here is CASSLSGGLSTEAFF. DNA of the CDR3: TGTGCCAGCAGTTTATCCGGGGGCTTGAGCACTGAAGCTTTCTTT.

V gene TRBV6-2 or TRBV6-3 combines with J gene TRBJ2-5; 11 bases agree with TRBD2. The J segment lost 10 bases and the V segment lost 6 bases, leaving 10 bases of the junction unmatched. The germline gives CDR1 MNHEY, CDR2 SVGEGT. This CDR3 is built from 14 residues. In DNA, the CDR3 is TGTGCCAGCAGCCACGGGTCGACTAGCGGGATCCAGTACTTC. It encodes CASSHGSTSGIQYF.

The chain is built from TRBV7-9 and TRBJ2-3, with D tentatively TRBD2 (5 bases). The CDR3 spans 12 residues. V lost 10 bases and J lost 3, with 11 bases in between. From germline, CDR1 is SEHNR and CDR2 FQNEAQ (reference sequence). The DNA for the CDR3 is TGTGCCACGTCAAGAGGGACAGATACGCAGTATTTT. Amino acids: CATSRGTDTQYF.

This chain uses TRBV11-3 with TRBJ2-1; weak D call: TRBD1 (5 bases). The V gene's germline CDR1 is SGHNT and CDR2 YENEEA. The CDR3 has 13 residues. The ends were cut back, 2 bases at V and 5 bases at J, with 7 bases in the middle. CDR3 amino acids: CASSLTGNNEQFF. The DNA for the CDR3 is TGTGCCAGCAGCTTAACAGGTAACAATGAGCAGTTCTTC.

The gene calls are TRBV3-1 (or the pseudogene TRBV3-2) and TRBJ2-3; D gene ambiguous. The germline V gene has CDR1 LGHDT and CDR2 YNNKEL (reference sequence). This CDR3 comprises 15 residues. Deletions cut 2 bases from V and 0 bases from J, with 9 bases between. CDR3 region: CASSQSPVSTDTQYF. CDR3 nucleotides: TGTGCCAGCAGCCAATCTCCGGTTAGCACAGATACGCAGTATTTT.

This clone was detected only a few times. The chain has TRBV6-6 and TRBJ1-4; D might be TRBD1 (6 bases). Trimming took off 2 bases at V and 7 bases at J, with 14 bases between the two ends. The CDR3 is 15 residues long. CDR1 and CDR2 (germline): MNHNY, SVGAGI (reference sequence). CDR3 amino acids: CASSYRGGGGEKLFF. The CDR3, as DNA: TGTGCCAGCAGTTACCGGGGGGGAGGGGGTGAAAAACTGTTTTTT.

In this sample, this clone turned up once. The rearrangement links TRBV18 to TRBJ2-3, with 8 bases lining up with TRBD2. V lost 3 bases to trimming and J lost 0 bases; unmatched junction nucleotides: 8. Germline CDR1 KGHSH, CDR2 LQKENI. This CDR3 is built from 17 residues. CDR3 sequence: CASSPGFGGGSTDTQYF. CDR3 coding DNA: TGTGCCAGCTCACCCGGCTTCGGGGGGGGGAGCACAGATACGCAGTATTTT.

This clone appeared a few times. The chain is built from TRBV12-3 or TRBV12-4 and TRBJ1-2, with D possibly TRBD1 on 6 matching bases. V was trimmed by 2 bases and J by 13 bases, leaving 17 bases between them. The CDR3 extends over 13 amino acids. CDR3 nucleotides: TGTGCCAGCAGTTTAAGGCAACTTGAAGGGGGCACCTTC. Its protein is CASSLRQLEGGTF.

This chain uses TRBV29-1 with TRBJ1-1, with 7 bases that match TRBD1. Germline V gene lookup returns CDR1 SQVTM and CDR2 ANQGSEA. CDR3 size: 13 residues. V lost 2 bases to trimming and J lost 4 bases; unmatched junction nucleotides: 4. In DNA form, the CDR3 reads TGCAGCGTTGAACAAGGGACAGCCACTGAAGCTTTCTTT. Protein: CSVEQGTATEAFF.

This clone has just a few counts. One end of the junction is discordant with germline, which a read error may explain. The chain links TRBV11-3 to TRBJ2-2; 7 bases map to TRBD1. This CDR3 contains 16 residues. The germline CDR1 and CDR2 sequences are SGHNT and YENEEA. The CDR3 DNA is TGTGCCAGCAGCTTAGAGGCGACAGGGTCCACCCGGGAGCTGTTTTTT. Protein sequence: CASSLEATGSTRELFF.

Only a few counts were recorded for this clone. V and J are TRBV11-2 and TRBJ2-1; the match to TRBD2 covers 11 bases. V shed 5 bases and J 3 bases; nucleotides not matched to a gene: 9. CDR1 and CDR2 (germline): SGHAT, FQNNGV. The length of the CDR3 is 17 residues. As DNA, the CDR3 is TGTGCCAGCAGCCTCTTAGCGGGAGGGACTCTCTACAATGAGCAGTTCTTC. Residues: CASSLLAGGTLYNEQFF.

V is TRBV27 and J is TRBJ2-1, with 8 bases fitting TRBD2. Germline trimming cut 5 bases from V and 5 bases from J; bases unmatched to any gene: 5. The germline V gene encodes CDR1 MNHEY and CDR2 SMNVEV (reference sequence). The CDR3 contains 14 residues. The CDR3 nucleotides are TGTGCCAGCAGTCCTTACGGGAGGGACAATGAGCAGTTCTTC. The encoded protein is CASSPYGRDNEQFF.